This T cell receptor beta chain was recorded in a study of Ad26.COV2.S vaccination and SARS-CoV-2 variants. As for the study in general: A COV1001 Ad26.COV2.S trial-arm participant provided the sample.

Generated by immunoSEQ multiplex PCR, the TCRdb table keeps only in-frame clones and is missing some. The table lists about 420,000 clones, 88% of them singletons, with around 3.6% in the top ten. The V gene lost 6 bases and the J gene lost 5 bases, with 20 bases spanning the gap. The CDR3 has 15 amino acids. CDR1 is MNHEY and CDR2 is SMNVEV in the germline V gene (reference sequence). Study findings and constraints: Vaccine recipients had higher spike-specific TCR breadth than placebo recipients.

Treatment specified: around 19 received Ad26.COV2.S at low or high dose, single or two shots; about 5 received placebo; per-sample allocation not given. Sampling took place 63 days after the first vaccine or placebo injection. This adult donor, from Boston, was 18-55 years old. An Ad26 vector was used to express Wuhan-strain SARS-CoV-2 spike as the vaccine. This clone occurred once. The target antigen is unknown. The gene calls are TRBV27 and TRBJ2-7; perhaps TRBD2 as D (5 bases). The sample was peripheral blood, taken in a trial of Ad26.COV2.S vaccine versus placebo. This TCR was recovered from a person aged 18-60 years who received the Ad26.COV2.S COVID-19 vaccine or a placebo. The DNA for the CDR3 is TGTGCCAGCAGCGCCAAGGGCGGGCTGCGAAACGAGCAGTACTTC. Translated: CASSAKGGLRNEQYF.